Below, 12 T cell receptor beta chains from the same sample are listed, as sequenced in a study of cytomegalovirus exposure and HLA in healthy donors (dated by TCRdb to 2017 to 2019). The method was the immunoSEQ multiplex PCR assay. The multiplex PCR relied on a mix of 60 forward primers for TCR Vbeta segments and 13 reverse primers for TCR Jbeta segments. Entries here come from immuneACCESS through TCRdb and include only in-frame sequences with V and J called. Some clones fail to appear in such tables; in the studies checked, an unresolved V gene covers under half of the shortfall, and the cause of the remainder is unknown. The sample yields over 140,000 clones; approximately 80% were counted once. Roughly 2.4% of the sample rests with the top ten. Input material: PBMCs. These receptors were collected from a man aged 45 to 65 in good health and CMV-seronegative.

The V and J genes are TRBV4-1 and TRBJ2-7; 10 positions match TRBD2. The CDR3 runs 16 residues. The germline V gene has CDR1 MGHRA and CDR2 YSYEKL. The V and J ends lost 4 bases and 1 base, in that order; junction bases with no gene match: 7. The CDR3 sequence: CASSPTSGSRSYEQYF. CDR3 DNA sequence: TGCGCCAGCAGCCCGACTAGCGGGTCCAGATCCTACGAGCAGTACTTC.

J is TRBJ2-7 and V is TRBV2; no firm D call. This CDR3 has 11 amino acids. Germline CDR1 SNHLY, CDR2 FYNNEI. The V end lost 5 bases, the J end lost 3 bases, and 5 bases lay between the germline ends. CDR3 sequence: CASSSFYEQYF. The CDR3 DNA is TGTGCCAGCAGTTCATTCTACGAGCAGTACTTC.

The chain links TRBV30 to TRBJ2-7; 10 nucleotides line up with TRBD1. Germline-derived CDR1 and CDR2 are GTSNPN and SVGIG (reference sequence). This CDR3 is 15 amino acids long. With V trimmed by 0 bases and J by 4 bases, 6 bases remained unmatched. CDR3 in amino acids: CAWSVLGQGRYEQYF. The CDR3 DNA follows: TGTGCCTGGAGTGTTTTGGGACAGGGGCGGTACGAGCAGTACTTC.

The CDR3 protein is CARSFQSGNTIYF. The CDR3 region has the DNA TGTGCCAGAAGCTTCCAGTCTGGAAACACCATATATTTT. The V gene is TRBV5-3, the J gene TRBJ1-3; D not resolved. TRBV5-3 is flagged as an ORF with uncertain function. V was pared by 2 bases and J by 1 base, with 4 bases between. The CDR3 has 13 amino acids.

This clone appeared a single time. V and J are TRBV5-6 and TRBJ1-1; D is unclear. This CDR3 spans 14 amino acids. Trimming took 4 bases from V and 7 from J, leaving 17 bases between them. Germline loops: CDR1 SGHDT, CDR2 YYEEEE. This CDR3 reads CASSLGLIVHEAFF. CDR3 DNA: TGTGCCAGCAGCCTAGGATTGATCGTCCATGAAGCTTTCTTT.

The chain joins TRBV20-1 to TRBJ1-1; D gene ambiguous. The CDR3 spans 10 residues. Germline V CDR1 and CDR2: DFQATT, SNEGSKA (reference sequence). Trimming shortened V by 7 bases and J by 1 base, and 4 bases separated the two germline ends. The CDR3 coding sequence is TGCAGTGTCTCGAACACTGAAGCTTTCTTT. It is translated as CSVSNTEAFF.

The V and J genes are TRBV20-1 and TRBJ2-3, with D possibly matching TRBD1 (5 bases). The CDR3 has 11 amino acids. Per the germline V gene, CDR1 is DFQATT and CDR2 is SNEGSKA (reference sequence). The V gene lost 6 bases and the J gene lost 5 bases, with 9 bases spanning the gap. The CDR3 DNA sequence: TGCAGTGCCGACAGAAGAGATACGCAGTATTTT. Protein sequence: CSADRRDTQYF.

The CDR3 here is CASGSSGRSNEQFF. The CDR3 nucleotides are TGTGCCAGCGGTTCTAGCGGGAGGAGCAATGAGCAGTTCTTC. J is TRBJ2-1 and V is TRBV6-5; TRBD2 matches at 11 bases. Per the germline V gene, CDR1 is MNHEY and CDR2 is SVGAGI. The CDR3 is made up of 14 amino acids. V shed 8 bases and J 6 bases; nucleotides not matched to a gene: 6.

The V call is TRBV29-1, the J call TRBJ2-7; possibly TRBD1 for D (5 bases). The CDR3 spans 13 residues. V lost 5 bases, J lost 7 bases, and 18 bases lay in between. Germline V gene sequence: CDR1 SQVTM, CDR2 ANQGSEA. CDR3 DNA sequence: TGCAGCGTTCAGGCAGGGCCTCCCCGGGAGCAGTACTTC. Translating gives CSVQAGPPREQYF.

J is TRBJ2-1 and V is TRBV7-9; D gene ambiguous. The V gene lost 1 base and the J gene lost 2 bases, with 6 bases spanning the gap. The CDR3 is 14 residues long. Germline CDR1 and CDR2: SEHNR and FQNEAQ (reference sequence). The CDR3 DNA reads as TGTGCCAGCAGCTTAGTTACAACCTACAATGAGCAGTTCTTC. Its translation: CASSLVTTYNEQFF.

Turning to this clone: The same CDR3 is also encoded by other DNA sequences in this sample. The DNA for the CDR3 is TGTGCCAGCAGGGGACAGCAAGAGACCCAGTACTTC. Protein: CASRGQQETQYF. This chain connects TRBV2 to TRBJ2-5; TRBD1 matches at 7 bases. The V gene end was trimmed by 6 bases and the J gene end by 2 bases; junction bases not matched to a gene: 0. The CDR3 covers 12 residues. Germline V gives CDR1 SNHLY, CDR2 FYNNEI.

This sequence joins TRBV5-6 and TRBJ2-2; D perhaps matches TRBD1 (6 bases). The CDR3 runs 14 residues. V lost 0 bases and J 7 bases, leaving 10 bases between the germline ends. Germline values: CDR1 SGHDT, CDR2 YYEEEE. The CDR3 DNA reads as TGTGCCAGCAGCTTGGTTGACAGGAACGGGGAGCTGTTTTTT. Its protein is CASSLVDRNGELFF.